This T cell receptor (beta chain) was sequenced for a study of cytomegalovirus exposure and HLA in healthy donors. V was pared by 4 bases and J by 5 bases, with 4 bases of the junction left unmatched. The V gene's germline CDR1 is SGHTS and CDR2 YDEGEE. There are 15 residues in the CDR3. As regards this clone: Its antigen remains unidentified.

This PCR relied on a set of 60 Vbeta primers and 13 Jbeta primers. Data came from immunoSEQ multiplex PCR; TCRdb stores just in-frame clones and leaves some out. The profile covers some 120,000 clones, with around three quarters appearing a single time and roughly 4.3% taken by the ten largest. Broader study findings: There were some V segments, including TRBV6-2 and TRBV6-3, excluded as indistinguishable.

This clonotype was sampled from a man aged 25-40 years in good health and CMV-seropositive. Sequencing input: PBMCs. The V call is TRBV5-8, the J call TRBJ2-3; 13 nucleotides align to TRBD2. The CDR3 here is CASSPRTSGGDTQYF. In DNA, the CDR3 is TGTGCCAGCAGCCCGAGGACTAGCGGGGGAGATACGCAGTATTTT.